This T cell receptor (beta chain) was documented in a study of T cell responses to AZD1222 COVID-19 vaccine. The assay was immunoSEQ multiplex PCR, and TCRdb's table has in-frame clones only and misses some. The profile shows approximately 80,000 clones, 88% of them singletons. General study results and limits: Two AZD1222 doses significantly raised spike-specific TCR breadth and depth over controls.

CDR1 is SGHNT, CDR2 YENEEA, per germline. The length of the CDR3 is 12 residues. Deletions cut 4 bases from V and 8 bases from J, with 8 bases between. As regards this clone: Its cognate antigen is unknown.

The V call is TRBV11-3, the J call TRBJ2-2; D gene unclear. The source is an adult in good health. Source: peripheral blood, taken on day 0 of MenACWY control vaccination. The CDR3: CASSSRWGELFF. CDR3 nucleotide sequence: TGTGCCAGCAGCTCAAGATGGGGGGAGCTGTTTTTT.